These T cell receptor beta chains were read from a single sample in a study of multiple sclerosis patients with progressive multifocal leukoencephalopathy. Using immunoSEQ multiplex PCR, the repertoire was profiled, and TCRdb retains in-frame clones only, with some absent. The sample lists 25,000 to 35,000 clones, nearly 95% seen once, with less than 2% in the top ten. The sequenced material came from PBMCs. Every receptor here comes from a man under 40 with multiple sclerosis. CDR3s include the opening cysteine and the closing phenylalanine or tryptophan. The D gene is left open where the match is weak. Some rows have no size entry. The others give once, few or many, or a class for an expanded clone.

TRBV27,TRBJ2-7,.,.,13,CASSPTGAYEQYF,TGTGCCAGCAGTCCCACAGGAGCCTACGAGCAGTACTTC
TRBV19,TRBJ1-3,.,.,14,CASRDRFSGNTIYF,TGTGCCAGTAGAGACAGGTTCTCTGGAAACACCATATATTTT
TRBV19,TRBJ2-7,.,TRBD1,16,CASSPGTGEIWYEQYF,TGTGCCAGTAGTCCAGGGACAGGGGAAATTTGGTACGAGCAGTACTTC
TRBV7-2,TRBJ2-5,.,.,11,CASSPRETQYF,TGTGCCAGCAGCCCCCGGGAGACCCAGTACTTC
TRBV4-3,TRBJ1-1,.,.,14,CASSQEGRGTEAFF,TGCGCCAGCAGCCAAGAAGGACGGGGCACTGAAGCTTTCTTT
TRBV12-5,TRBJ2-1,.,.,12,CASGLSSDEQFF,TGTGCTAGTGGTTTGAGTAGCGATGAGCAGTTCTTC
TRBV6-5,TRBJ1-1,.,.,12,CASSYSWGEAFF,TGTGCCAGCAGTTACTCGTGGGGGGAAGCTTTCTTT
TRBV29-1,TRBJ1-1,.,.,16,CSAILLPVGWNTEAFF,TGCAGCGCCATCCTACTCCCAGTGGGTTGGAACACTGAAGCTTTCTTT
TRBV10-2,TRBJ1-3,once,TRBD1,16,CASSGTASVVGNTIYF,TGCGCCAGCAGCGGGACAGCCTCGGTTGTAGGAAACACCATATATTTT
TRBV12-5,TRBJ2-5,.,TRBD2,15,CASARGGRPGETQYF,TGTGCTAGTGCCCGAGGCGGGAGGCCGGGGGAGACCCAGTACTTC
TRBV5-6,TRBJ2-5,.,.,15,CASSLVAGVRETQYF,TGTGCCAGCAGCTTGGTGGCAGGAGTACGGGAGACCCAGTACTTC
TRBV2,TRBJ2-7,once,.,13,CARTGTVASEQYF,TGTGCCAGGACCGGGACGGTGGCCTCGGAGCAGTACTTC
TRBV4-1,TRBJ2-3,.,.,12,CASSQQADTQYF,TGCGCCAGCAGCCAACAGGCAGATACGCAGTATTTT
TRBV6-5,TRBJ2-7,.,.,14,CASSYGSQGYEQYF,TGTGCCAGCAGTTACGGCTCGCAGGGTTACGAGCAGTACTTC
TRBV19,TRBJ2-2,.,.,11,CASKKVTELFF,TGTGCCAGTAAAAAGGTTACGGAGCTGTTTTTT
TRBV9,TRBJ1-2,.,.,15,CASSVEVRGNYGYTF,TGTGCCAGCAGCGTAGAGGTGCGGGGAAACTATGGCTACACCTTC
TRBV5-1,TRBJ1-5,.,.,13,CASSEGPGQPQHF,TGCGCCAGCAGCGAGGGGCCCGGACAGCCCCAGCATTTT
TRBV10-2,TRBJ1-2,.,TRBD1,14,CASSVGTGRYGYTF,TGCGCCAGCAGTGTAGGGACAGGGCGTTATGGCTACACCTTC
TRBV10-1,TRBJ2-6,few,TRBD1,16,CASSGGTGIGANVLTF,TGCGCCAGCAGTGGGGGGACAGGGATTGGGGCCAACGTCCTGACTTTC
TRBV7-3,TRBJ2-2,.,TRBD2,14,CASRLAGGTGELFF,TGTGCCAGCCGACTAGCGGGAGGGACCGGGGAGCTGTTTTTT
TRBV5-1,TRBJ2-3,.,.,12,CASSSNTDTQYF,TGCGCCAGCAGCTCCAACACAGATACGCAGTATTTT
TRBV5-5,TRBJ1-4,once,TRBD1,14,CASSWGQGSEKLFF,TGTGCCAGCAGCTGGGGACAGGGAAGCGAAAAACTGTTTTTT
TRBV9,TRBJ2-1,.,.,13,CASNLGEYNEQFF,TGTGCCAGCAATCTAGGGGAGTACAATGAGCAGTTCTTC
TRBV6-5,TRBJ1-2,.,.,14,CASSYFPGDYGYTF,TGTGCCAGCAGTTACTTCCCGGGGGACTATGGCTACACCTTC
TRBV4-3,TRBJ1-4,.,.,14,CASSSGILGEKLFF,TGCGCCAGCAGCTCGGGTATTTTAGGTGAAAAACTGTTTTTT
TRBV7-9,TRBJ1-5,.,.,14,CASSLDGFNQPQHF,TGTGCCAGCAGCTTAGACGGATTCAATCAGCCCCAGCATTTT
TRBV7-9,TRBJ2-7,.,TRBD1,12,CASSSGQSEQYF,TGTGCCAGCAGCTCGGGACAGTCCGAGCAGTACTTC
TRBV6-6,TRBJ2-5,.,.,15,CASSDPGAPSETQYF,TGTGCCAGCAGTGACCCCGGGGCTCCGAGTGAGACCCAGTACTTC
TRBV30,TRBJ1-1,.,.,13,CAWSITGNTEAFF,TGTGCCTGGAGTATCACCGGGAACACTGAAGCTTTCTTT
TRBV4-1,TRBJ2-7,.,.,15,CASSPSLGLVGEQYF,TGCGCCAGCAGCCCCTCCCTGGGGCTAGTCGGCGAGCAGTACTTC
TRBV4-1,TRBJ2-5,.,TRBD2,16,CASSQDWRGGQETQYF,TGCGCCAGCAGCCAAGATTGGCGGGGAGGGCAAGAGACCCAGTACTTC
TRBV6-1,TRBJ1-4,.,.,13,CASRTTNNEKLFF,TGTGCCAGTCGGACAACAAATAATGAAAAACTGTTTTTT
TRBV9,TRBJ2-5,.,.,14,CASSLAGTQETQYF,TGTGCCAGCAGCCTGGCCGGAACTCAAGAGACCCAGTACTTC
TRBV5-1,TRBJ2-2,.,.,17,CASSFLSGVRGAGELFF,TGCGCCAGCAGCTTCCTTTCCGGGGTGAGGGGCGCCGGGGAGCTGTTTTTT
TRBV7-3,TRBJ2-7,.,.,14,CASSLDREENEQYF,TGTGCCAGCAGCTTAGACCGGGAAGAGAACGAGCAGTACTTC
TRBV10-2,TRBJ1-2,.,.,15,CASRPDSNYNYGYTF,TGCGCCAGCAGACCGGACAGCAACTATAACTATGGCTACACCTTC
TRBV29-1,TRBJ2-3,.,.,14,CSVEKDTHTDTQYF,TGCAGCGTTGAAAAAGACACCCACACAGATACGCAGTATTTT
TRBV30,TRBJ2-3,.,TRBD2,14,CAWSTVLAGTSAYF,TGTGCCTGGAGTACGGTCCTAGCGGGAACTTCGGCGTATTTT
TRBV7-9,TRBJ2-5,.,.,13,CASSLLEGETQYF,TGTGCCAGCAGCTTACTGGAGGGGGAGACCCAGTACTTC
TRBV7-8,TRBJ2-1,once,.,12,CASSHPLNEQFF,TGTGCCAGCAGCCACCCCCTCAATGAGCAGTTCTTC
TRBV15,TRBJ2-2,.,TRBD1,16,CATSRATGGLTGELFF,TGTGCCACCAGCAGGGCTACAGGGGGCCTAACCGGGGAGCTGTTTTTT
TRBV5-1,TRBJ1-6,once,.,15,CASSPRTDGNSPLHF,TGCGCCAGCAGTCCACGGACTGACGGAAATTCACCCCTCCACTTT
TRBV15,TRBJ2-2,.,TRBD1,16,CATSRGQVANTGELFF,TGTGCCACCAGCAGGGGACAGGTCGCGAACACCGGGGAGCTGTTTTTT
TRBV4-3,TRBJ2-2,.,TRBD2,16,CASSQERTSAFGELFF,TGCGCCAGCAGCCAAGAGCGGACTAGCGCATTCGGGGAGCTGTTTTTT
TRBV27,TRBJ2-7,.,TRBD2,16,CASRLTGGPSSYEQYF,TGTGCCAGCAGGCTTACGGGGGGTCCCAGCTCCTACGAGCAGTACTTC
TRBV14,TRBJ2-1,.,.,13,CASSPVVSARPLF,TGTGCCAGCAGCCCTGTAGTTTCGGCTAGACCCCTCTTC
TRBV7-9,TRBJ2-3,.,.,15,CASSLVRDPTDTQYF,TGTGCCAGCAGCTTAGTACGGGACCCCACAGATACGCAGTATTTT
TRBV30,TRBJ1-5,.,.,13,CAWSVRGDQPQHF,TGTGCCTGGAGTGTACGGGGTGATCAGCCCCAGCATTTT
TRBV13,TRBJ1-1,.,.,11,CASSSEIRAFF,TGTGCCAGCAGTTCAGAAATCCGTGCTTTCTTT
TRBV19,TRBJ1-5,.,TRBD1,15,CASRTGGASNQPQHF,TGTGCCAGTCGGACAGGGGGGGCGAGCAATCAGCCCCAGCATTTT
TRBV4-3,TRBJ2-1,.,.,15,CASSQRSGAYNEQFF,TGCGCCAGCAGCCAACGTAGCGGCGCCTACAATGAGCAGTTCTTC
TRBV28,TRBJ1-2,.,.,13,CASSPAANYGYTF,TGTGCCAGCAGCCCAGCAGCTAACTATGGCTACACCTTC
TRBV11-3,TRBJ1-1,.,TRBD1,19,CASSSGTGGIRGSITEAFF,TGTGCCAGCAGCTCTGGGACAGGGGGAATTAGGGGGTCGATCACTGAAGCTTTCTTT
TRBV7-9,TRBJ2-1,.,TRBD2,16,CASSPRGGTGDNEQFF,TGTGCCAGCAGCCCGCGGGGAGGGACCGGGGACAATGAGCAGTTCTTC
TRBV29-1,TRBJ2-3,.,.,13,CSVEGGWADTQYF,TGCAGCGTTGAGGGGGGCTGGGCAGATACGCAGTATTTT
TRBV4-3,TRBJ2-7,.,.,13,CASSQERDYEQYF,TGCGCCAGCAGCCAAGAAAGGGACTACGAGCAGTACTTC
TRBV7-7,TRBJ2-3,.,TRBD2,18,CASSRGPSGTHMTDTQYF,TGTGCCAGCAGCCGCGGTCCTAGCGGGACCCATATGACAGATACGCAGTATTTT
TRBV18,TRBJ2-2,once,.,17,CASSPPLRVYYSGELFF,TGTGCCAGCTCACCACCGCTCAGGGTTTATTATTCCGGGGAGCTGTTTTTT
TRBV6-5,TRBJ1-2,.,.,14,CASSYALTNYGYTF,TGTGCCAGCAGTTACGCGCTGACTAACTATGGCTACACCTTC
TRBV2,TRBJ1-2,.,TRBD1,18,CASSGWNRGLQWDYGYTF,TGTGCCAGCAGTGGATGGAACAGGGGCCTCCAGTGGGACTATGGCTACACCTTC